One and the same sample provided the 17 T cell receptor beta chains below, sequenced in a study of blood T cell repertoires in COVID-19. Profiled with immunoSEQ multiplex PCR; TCRdb holds only in-frame clones, not every one. The table shows 140,000 to 150,000 clones, with around nine tenths occurring only once. Sequencing input: peripheral blood. The receptors shown here come from a man in his 60s with active or convalescent COVID-19.

The CDR3 region is CASSQDRGGLYEQYF. Written as DNA, the CDR3 is TGTGCCAGCAGCCAAGACAGGGGAGGGCTCTACGAGCAGTACTTC. The chain uses TRBV13 and TRBJ2-7; possible D gene TRBD1, 8 bases. V lost 5 bases and J lost 3, with 17 bases in between. From germline, CDR1 is PRHDT and CDR2 FYEKMQ (reference sequence). The CDR3 consists of 15 residues.

This chain connects TRBV28 to TRBJ1-4; 7 positions match TRBD1. This CDR3 is built from 15 residues. The germline CDR1 and CDR2 sequences are MDHEN and SYDVKM. Trimming took 10 bases from V and 7 from J; bases not matched to a gene: 15. This CDR3 reads CATSEGAAGGEKLFF. DNA of the CDR3: TGTGCCACCTCGGAGGGAGCCGCAGGGGGTGAAAAACTGTTTTTT.

This chain uses TRBV28 with TRBJ2-3, with 7 bases lining up with TRBD2. V lost 6 bases and J lost 4; bases outside the gene matches: 13. Germline V CDR1 and CDR2: MDHEN, SYDVKM. The CDR3 runs to 16 residues. CDR3 protein: CASRGAKTGGPDTQYF. In nucleotides, the CDR3 is TGTGCCAGCAGAGGGGCAAAAACGGGGGGACCAGATACGCAGTATTTT.

The gene calls are TRBV24-1 and TRBJ2-1, with TRBD2 matching 11 bases. This CDR3 spans 15 amino acids. The J segment lost 3 bases and the V segment lost 5 bases, leaving 2 bases of the junction unmatched. Germline V gene lookup returns CDR1 KGHDR and CDR2 SFDVKD. CDR3 DNA sequence: TGTGCCACCAGTGGGACTAGCGGGTTCTACAATGAGCAGTTCTTC. It is translated as CATSGTSGFYNEQFF.

The gene calls are TRBV5-1 and TRBJ1-1; D is unclear. V was shortened by 0 bases and J by 3 bases, with 15 bases between the two germline ends. The germline V gene encodes CDR1 SGHRS and CDR2 YFSETQ. The length of the CDR3 is 16 residues. The CDR3 DNA follows: TGCGCCAGCAGCTTGGGGTTCGTGGCTACAGACACTGAAGCTTTCTTT. Translating it yields CASSLGFVATDTEAFF.

This chain connects TRBV24-1 to TRBJ2-3, with 8 bases lining up with TRBD2. This CDR3 spans 18 amino acids. Losses at the gene ends were 8 bases for V and 0 bases for J; bases not matched to a gene: 15. CDR1 is KGHDR and CDR2 is SFDVKD in the germline V gene. The CDR3 bases are TGTGCCACCAAGGGCCCCAACAGGGCTAGCGGGAGCACAGATACGCAGTATTTT. Encoded protein: CATKGPNRASGSTDTQYF.

The V gene is TRBV24-1, the J gene TRBJ2-2; 7 bases line up with TRBD2. The CDR3 length is 15 residues. V was clipped by 1 base and J by 4 bases; unmatched bases: 2. CDR1 and CDR2 (germline): KGHDR, SFDVKD. DNA for the CDR3: TGTGCCACCAGTGATTTAGGCGGGAGCACCGGGGAGCTGTTTTTT. Translating gives CATSDLGGSTGELFF.

The CDR3 coding sequence is TGTGCCAGCAGCCAAGTAGTATCAGGATTAACCCATGAGCAGTTCTTC. Protein sequence: CASSQVVSGLTHEQFF. The chain couples TRBV14 to TRBJ2-1; no clear D. This CDR3 contains 16 residues. Germline lookup yields CDR1 SGHDN and CDR2 FVKESK. Trimming pared 1 base from V and 8 bases from J, leaving 18 bases between.

The rearrangement links TRBV5-1 to TRBJ2-3, with 9 bases fitting TRBD1. The CDR3 is made up of 16 amino acids. The ends lost 4 bases at V and 5 bases at J; junction bases unmatched: 11. Germline loops: CDR1 SGHRS, CDR2 YFSETQ. This CDR3 is CASSPLLQGAKDTQYF. The CDR3 nucleotides are TGCGCCAGCAGCCCACTTCTACAGGGGGCAAAAGATACGCAGTATTTT. Full variable domain (rest looked up from reference TRBV5-1 and TRBJ2-3): KAGVTQTPRYLIKTRGQQVTLSCSPISGHRSVSWYQQTPGQGLQFLFEYFSETQRNKGNFPGRFSGRQFSNSRSEMNVSTLELGDSALYLCASSPLLQGAKDTQYFGPGTRLTVL.

This chain links TRBV5-6 with TRBJ2-7; D ambiguous. CDR1 SGHDT and CDR2 YYEEEE come from the germline V gene. CDR3 length equals 14 residues. V was cut by 0 bases and J by 0 bases, with 7 bases left in between. The CDR3 DNA follows: TGTGCCAGCAGCTTGGCAGGCACCTCCTACGAGCAGTACTTC. This gives the protein CASSLAGTSYEQYF.

The gene calls are TRBV11-2 and TRBJ2-4; 8 nucleotides agree with TRBD1. The CDR3 length is 15 residues. V lost 5 bases and J lost 1; bases outside the gene matches: 4. Germline V gene sequence: CDR1 SGHAT, CDR2 FQNNGV. The CDR3 here is CASSHRQGAKNIQYF. The CDR3 bases are TGTGCCAGCAGCCACCGACAGGGGGCCAAAAACATTCAGTACTTC.

V gene TRBV12-3 or TRBV12-4 combines with J gene TRBJ2-1; 8 bases line up with TRBD2. This CDR3 is 12 amino acids long. The trim removed 5 bases at V and 16 bases at J, leaving 10 bases unmatched. CDR3 protein: CASSETGTRNFF. CDR3 in DNA: TGTGCCAGCAGTGAGACCGGGACTAGAAACTTCTTC.

This chain connects TRBV5-4 to TRBJ2-5; TRBD2 agrees at 9 bases. Germline values: CDR1 SGHNT, CDR2 YYREEE (reference sequence). The CDR3 is 15 residues long. The ends lost 4 bases at V and 5 bases at J; junction bases unmatched: 9. The CDR3 nucleotides are TGTGCCAGCAGCGGGCCGGGACTAGCAGTGGAGACCCAGTACTTC. It yields the protein CASSGPGLAVETQYF.

The chain employs TRBV6-5 and TRBJ1-6; perhaps TRBD1 as D (5 bases). Germline V lookup: CDR1 MNHEY, CDR2 SVGAGI. The V gene lost 9 bases and the J gene lost 7 bases, with 19 bases spanning the gap. The CDR3 totals 15 residues. The CDR3 nucleotides are TGTGCCAGTCTGGGGTGGGGGGATCAGAATTCACCCCTCCACTTT. Amino acids: CASLGWGDQNSPLHF.

CDR3 loop: CASSSQGAKGANVLTF. Written as DNA, the CDR3 is TGTGCCAGCAGCTCACAGGGGGCGAAAGGGGCCAACGTCCTGACTTTC. The chain has TRBV7-9 and TRBJ2-6, with 9 bases fitting TRBD1. This CDR3 region has 16 residues. Germline V gene data show CDR1 as SEHNR and CDR2 as FQNEAQ (reference sequence). Unmatched junction bases numbered 5, after V lost 4 bases and J lost 4 bases.

The rearrangement joins TRBV28 to TRBJ2-7; 7 bases fit TRBD1. J gave up 9 bases and V 4 bases, and 6 bases lay outside the gene matches. Germline CDR1 and CDR2: MDHEN and SYDVKM. The CDR3 is 12 residues long. CDR3 DNA: TGTGCCAGCAGTTCCCCCCCAGGGGGGCAGTACTTC. Protein product: CASSSPPGGQYF.

The chain couples TRBV27 to TRBJ2-3; the match to TRBD2 covers 8 bases. Germline V gene data show CDR1 as MNHEY and CDR2 as SMNVEV (reference sequence). V shed 6 bases, J shed 3 bases, and the junction held 11 bases outside the gene matches. This CDR3 spans 16 amino acids. The CDR3 DNA sequence: TGTGCCAGCAGCCTGATGAGCGGGAGTGGGACAGATACGCAGTATTTT. Protein sequence: CASSLMSGSGTDTQYF.